These T cell receptor beta chains were read from a single sample in a study of shared clonotypes between healthy human individuals. Using immunoSEQ multiplex PCR, the repertoire was profiled, and TCRdb retains in-frame clones only, with some absent. The data hold some 2,500,000 clones, with 85% to 95% observed a single time. The sequenced sample consisted of naive CD4+ T cells from PBMCs. These receptors were collected from a man in his late teens or twenties in good health. Some clones in this sample may be carry-over from other donors' samples. The CDR3 runs from the conserved cysteine through the conserved F or W. D genes are given only for firm matches.

v_call	d_call	j_call	cdr3_aa	cdr3_nt
TRBV10-2	TRBD1	TRBJ2-5	CASNAGGGKTQYF	TGCGCCAGCAACGCAGGGGGCGGGAAGACCCAGTACTTC
TRBV11-2	TRBD2	TRBJ2-3	CASSSLRLAGGTDTQYF	TGTGCCAGCAGCTCCTTAAGACTAGCGGGAGGTACAGATACGCAGTATTTT
TRBV7-2	.	TRBJ2-1	CASSLVWGGHNEQFF	TGTGCCAGCAGCTTAGTATGGGGTGGCCACAATGAGCAGTTCTTC
TRBV10-3	.	TRBJ1-3	CAATTPLSGNTIYF	TGTGCCGCTACGACTCCTCTCTCTGGAAACACCATATATTTT
TRBV5-1	TRBD1	TRBJ1-5	CASSRGQGDQPQHF	TGCGCCAGCAGCAGGGGCCAGGGGGATCAGCCCCAGCATTTT
TRBV18	TRBD2	TRBJ2-2	CASSPGGSRHTGELFF	TGTGCCAGCTCACCAGGCGGGAGTAGGCACACCGGGGAGCTGTTTTTT
TRBV4-2	.	TRBJ1-2	CASSMNNYGYTF	TGTGCCAGCAGTATGAACAACTATGGCTACACCTTC
TRBV5-4	.	TRBJ2-5	CASSPSGGQGSLETQYF	TGTGCCAGCAGCCCCTCGGGGGGCCAGGGGAGTTTAGAGACCCAGTACTTC
TRBV15	.	TRBJ2-1	CATSALLPYNEQFF	TGTGCCACCAGCGCGCTCCTCCCCTACAATGAGCAGTTCTTC
TRBV25-1	TRBD1	TRBJ2-7	CASSDPGQGRYEQYF	TGTGCCAGCAGTGATCCGGGACAGGGGAGGTACGAGCAGTACTTC